The 4 T cell receptor beta chains given below trace back to one sample, sequenced in a study of control samples from healthy donors and cancer patients. The data were produced by immunoSEQ multiplex PCR, yet TCRdb's version contains in-frame clones alone and is incomplete. The table records around 70,000 clones, 94% of them present only once. The material sequenced was blood. The receptors derive from a woman aged 25 to 39 in good health.

The chain uses TRBV28 and TRBJ1-1; maybe TRBD1 (6 bases). Trimming pared 6 bases from V and 0 bases from J, leaving 14 bases between. The CDR3 spans 15 residues. Per the germline V gene, CDR1 is MDHEN and CDR2 is SYDVKM. CDR3 residues: CASRRAGQLNTEAFF. CDR3 nucleotide sequence: TGTGCCAGCAGACGTGCGGGACAATTGAACACTGAAGCTTTCTTT.

This sequence joins TRBV7-9 and TRBJ2-2; D not resolved. V was cut by 5 bases and J by 3 bases, with 10 bases left in between. The CDR3 covers 14 residues. Germline V CDR1 and CDR2: SEHNR, FQNEAQ (reference sequence). The chain's CDR3 is CASSPTYDTGELFF. The DNA of the CDR3 is TGTGCCAGCAGCCCAACTTATGACACCGGGGAGCTGTTTTTT.

In this sample, this clone turned up once. The rearrangement joins TRBV11-1 to TRBJ1-1; TRBD1 is a possible D gene (6 bases). There are 13 residues in the CDR3. V was pared by 5 bases and J by 11 bases, with 18 bases between. CDR1 SGHAT and CDR2 FQDESV come from the germline V gene (reference sequence). For the CDR3, the DNA is TGTGCCAGCAGCCGTCTGGGGGGGGCGGCTGCTTTCTTT. Amino acid sequence: CASSRLGGAAAFF.

This clone was observed a single time. V is TRBV6-6 and J is TRBJ1-5; D is undetermined. This CDR3 comprises 13 residues. Trimming stripped 2 bases from V and 7 bases from J, with 9 bases between. Germline loops: CDR1 MNHNY, CDR2 SVGAGI (reference sequence). CDR3 DNA: TGTGCCAGCAGTTACAGTACCCGGCAGCCCCAGCATTTT. It encodes CASSYSTRQPQHF.